The 10 T cell receptor beta chains presented below share a single source sample, sequenced in a study of cytomegalovirus exposure and HLA in healthy donors. PCR amplification relied on 60 Vbeta primers (plus 13 Jbeta primers). Clones were read by immunoSEQ multiplex PCR, and TCRdb kept only the in-frame ones, dropping some. The sample shows roughly 200,000 clones, 70% to 80% of them seen only once. Specimen: PBMCs. The receptor source for this set is a woman aged 55-75 years in good health and CMV-seropositive.

The table lists this clone with a few counts. The chain joins TRBV5-1 to TRBJ2-5, with 14 nucleotides matching TRBD2. The CDR3 is 17 residues long. J lost 5 bases, V lost 4 bases, and 10 bases had no gene match. CDR1 is SGHRS, CDR2 YFSETQ, per germline. CDR3 loop: CASSPSTSGGGRETQYF. For the CDR3, the DNA is TGCGCCAGCAGCCCCTCGACTAGCGGGGGGGGAAGGGAGACCCAGTACTTC. The variable domain in full, completed from reference TRBV5-1 and TRBJ2-5, reads KAGVTQTPRYLIKTRGQQVTLSCSPISGHRSVSWYQQTPGQGLQFLFEYFSETQRNKGNFPGRFSGRQFSNSRSEMNVSTLELGDSALYLCASSPSTSGGGRETQYFGPGTRLLVL.

The chain combines TRBV18 with TRBJ1-4; 8 bases match TRBD1. The ends lost 0 bases at V and 10 bases at J; junction bases unmatched: 7. Looked up from germline, CDR1 is KGHSH and CDR2 is LQKENI. The CDR3 has 15 residues. The CDR3 DNA sequence: TGTGCCAGCTCACCACCCGGACAGGGTTTCGGAAAACTGTTTTTT. Its protein is CASSPPGQGFGKLFF.

This chain joins TRBV5-1 and TRBJ2-5, with TRBD2 matching over 7 bases. V shed 4 bases, J shed 3 bases, and the junction held 3 bases outside the gene matches. The CDR3 is made up of 13 amino acids. From germline, CDR1 is SGHRS and CDR2 YFSETQ. The CDR3 here is CASSVGTKETQYF. Here the CDR3 DNA reads TGCGCCAGCAGCGTTGGGACTAAAGAGACCCAGTACTTC.

This clone was recorded only once. V is TRBV9 and J is TRBJ2-5; TRBD2 aligns across 8 bases. Trimming at V came to 0 bases and at J to 4 bases, leaving 14 bases not matched to a gene. Germline V gene lookup returns CDR1 SGDLS and CDR2 YYNGEE. The CDR3 totals 18 residues. The CDR3 DNA reads as TGTGCCAGCAGCGTAGGTGGTAGCGGGAAGGTTGGGGTAGAGACCCAGTACTTC. It is translated as CASSVGGSGKVGVETQYF.

The sample holds a few counts of this clone. The rearrangement uses TRBV13 and TRBJ2-6; 8 nucleotides match TRBD2. Germline CDR1 reads PRHDT; CDR2 reads FYEKMQ (reference sequence). This CDR3 has 17 residues. The V and J ends lost 6 bases and 0 bases, in that order; junction bases with no gene match: 7. CDR3 nucleotides: TGTGCCAGCAGATCGGCGGGGGGCTCCTCTGGGGCCAACGTCCTGACTTTC. Amino acids: CASRSAGGSSGANVLTF.

This clone was detected only a few times. The chain uses TRBV6-5 and TRBJ1-2, with 9 bases aligning to TRBD1. Germline V gene data show CDR1 as MNHEY and CDR2 as SVGAGI. The length of the CDR3 is 12 residues. The ends lost 4 bases at V and 13 bases at J; junction bases unmatched: 7. The CDR3 DNA is TGTGCCAGCAGTTCCGGGACAGGGAGGCTCACCTTC. This encodes CASSSGTGRLTF.

This sequence joins TRBV28 and TRBJ1-4; the match to TRBD1 covers 10 bases. Germline CDR1 MDHEN, CDR2 SYDVKM. CDR3 length: 14 amino acids. V lost 8 bases to trimming and J lost 7 bases; unmatched junction nucleotides: 7. The CDR3 bases are TGTGCCAGCCGTGAGGGACAGGGGAGTGAAAAACTGTTTTTT. Translation: CASREGQGSEKLFF.

The chain is built from TRBV10-3 and TRBJ2-1; 9 bases match TRBD2. With V trimmed by 4 bases and J by 5 bases, 9 bases remained unmatched. Per germline, CDR1 ENHRY and CDR2 SYGVKD. This CDR3 spans 16 amino acids. The CDR3 is CAISGSAGLADNEQFF. Written as DNA, the CDR3 is TGTGCCATCAGTGGGTCCGCGGGACTAGCCGACAATGAGCAGTTCTTC.

This clone was seen a few times. The rearrangement uses TRBV6-4 and TRBJ2-1; the match to TRBD2 covers 13 bases. Unmatched junction bases numbered 2, after V lost 2 bases and J lost 4 bases. The CDR3 totals 16 residues. Germline V gene sequence: CDR1 MRHNA, CDR2 SNTAGT. CDR3 DNA: TGTGCCAGCAGTGACGGGACTAGCGGGGATTACAATGAGCAGTTCTTC. Protein sequence: CASSDGTSGDYNEQFF.

V and J are TRBV6-1 and TRBJ2-2, with 11 bases identical to TRBD2. Germline V gene sequence: CDR1 MNHNS, CDR2 SASEGT. The V segment lost 8 bases and the J segment 7 bases; nucleotides outside the gene matches: 9. The CDR3 has 15 residues. The CDR3 loop is CASQTSGTWVGELFF. The CDR3 DNA sequence: TGTGCCAGCCAGACTAGCGGGACATGGGTCGGGGAGCTGTTTTTT.